This note documents a single TCR beta chain sequence. The assay was immunoSEQ multiplex PCR, and TCRdb's table has in-frame clones only and misses some. Here the sample spans roughly 67,000 clones, about 86% being singletons. This specimen comes from a study of PD-L1 blockade in urothelial cancer. Sample time point: pretreatment peripheral blood. The CDR3 has 17 residues. CDR1 and CDR2 from the germline V gene are SGHAT and FQNNGV. The junction had 14 bases not matched to a gene; V was cut back by 5 bases and J by 7 bases. The chain has TRBV11-2 and TRBJ1-4; 9 bases are a match to TRBD1. The sequence came from a man aged 60 to 69 with urothelial cancer. The input for sequencing was PBMCs, taken around atezolizumab (anti-PD-L1) treatment. The CDR3 sequence is CASSRTTGTGRVEKLFF. The CDR3 DNA reads as TGTGCCAGCAGCCGAACGACCGGGACAGGGAGGGTTGAAAAACTGTTTTTT.